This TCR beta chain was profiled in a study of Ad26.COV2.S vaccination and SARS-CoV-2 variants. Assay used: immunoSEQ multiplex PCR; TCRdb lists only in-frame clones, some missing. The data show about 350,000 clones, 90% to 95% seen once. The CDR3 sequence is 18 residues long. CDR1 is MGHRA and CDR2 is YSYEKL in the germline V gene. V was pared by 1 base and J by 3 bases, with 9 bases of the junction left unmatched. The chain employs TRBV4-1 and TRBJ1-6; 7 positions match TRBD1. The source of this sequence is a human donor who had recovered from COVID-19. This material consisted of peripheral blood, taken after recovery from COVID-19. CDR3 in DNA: TGCGCCAGCAGCCAAGTCCCGGGACAGCGGTACTATAATTCACCCCTCCACTTT. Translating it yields CASSQVPGQRYYNSPLHF.